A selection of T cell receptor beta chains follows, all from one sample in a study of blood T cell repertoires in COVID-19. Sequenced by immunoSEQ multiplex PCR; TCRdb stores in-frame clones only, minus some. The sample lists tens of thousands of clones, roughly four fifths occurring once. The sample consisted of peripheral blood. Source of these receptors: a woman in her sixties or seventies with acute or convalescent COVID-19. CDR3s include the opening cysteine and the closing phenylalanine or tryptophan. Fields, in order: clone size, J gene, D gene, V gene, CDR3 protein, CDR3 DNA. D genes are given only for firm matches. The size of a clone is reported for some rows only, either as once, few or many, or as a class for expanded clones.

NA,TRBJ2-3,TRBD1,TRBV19,CASSETGGGDTQYF,TGTGCCAGTAGCGAGACAGGGGGCGGGGATACGCAGTATTTT
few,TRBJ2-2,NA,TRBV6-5,CAGQPNTGELFF,TGTGCCGGACAGCCGAACACCGGGGAGCTGTTTTTT
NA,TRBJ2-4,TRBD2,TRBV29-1,CSTVAGDGNIQYF,TGCAGCACTGTAGCGGGGGACGGGAACATTCAGTACTTC
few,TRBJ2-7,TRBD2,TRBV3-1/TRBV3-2,CASSQEWLSGRGNEQYF,TGTGCCAGCAGCCAAGAATGGCTTAGCGGGAGGGGGAACGAGCAGTACTTC
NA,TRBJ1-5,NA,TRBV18,CASSPPSDLSNQPQHF,TGTGCCAGCTCACCACCGAGCGACCTTAGCAATCAGCCCCAGCATTTT
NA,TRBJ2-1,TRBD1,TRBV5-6,CASSLWTGISYNEQFF,TGTGCCAGCAGCCTTTGGACAGGGATCTCCTACAATGAGCAGTTCTTC
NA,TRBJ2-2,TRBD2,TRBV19,CASSRSMLAGGDTGELFF,TGTGCCAGTAGTAGATCAATGTTAGCGGGAGGCGACACCGGGGAGCTGTTTTTT
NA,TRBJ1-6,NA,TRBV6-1,CASSEVLQVATNSPLHF,TGTGCCAGCAGTGAAGTATTGCAGGTCGCCACCAATTCACCCCTCCACTTT
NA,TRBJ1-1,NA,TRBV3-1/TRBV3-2,CASSIYSQATEAFF,TGTGCCAGCAGCATATACAGTCAGGCGACTGAAGCTTTCTTT
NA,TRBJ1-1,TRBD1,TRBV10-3,CAISDGTGVEAFF,TGTGCCATCAGTGACGGGACAGGGGTTGAAGCTTTCTTT
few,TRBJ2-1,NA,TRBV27,CASSKIKEASGGRNEQFF,TGTGCCAGCAGTAAAATCAAGGAGGCCAGCGGTGGAAGAAATGAGCAGTTCTTC
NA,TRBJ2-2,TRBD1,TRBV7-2,CASSLRQGGTGELFF,TGTGCCAGCAGCTTGAGACAGGGGGGCACCGGGGAGCTGTTTTTT
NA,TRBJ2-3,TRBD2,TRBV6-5,CASRRLAGTDTQYF,TGTGCCAGCAGAAGACTAGCGGGCACAGATACGCAGTATTTT
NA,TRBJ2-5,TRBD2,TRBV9,CASSPGGWETQYF,TGTGCCAGCAGCCCGGGAGGGTGGGAGACCCAGTACTTC
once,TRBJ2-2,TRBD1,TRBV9,CASSHYTGATGELFF,TGTGCCAGCAGCCATTATACAGGGGCAACCGGGGAGCTGTTTTTT
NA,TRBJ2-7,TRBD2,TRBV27,CASSLSGSYEQYF,TGTGCCAGCAGTCTTAGCGGGAGCTACGAGCAGTACTTC
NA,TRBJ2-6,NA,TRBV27,CASSLSSTGLSLGANVLTF,TGTGCCAGCAGTTTATCCTCGACAGGACTCTCTCTCGGGGCCAACGTCCTGACTTTC
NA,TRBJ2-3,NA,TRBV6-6,CASSSPSSTDTQYF,TGTGCCAGCAGTTCTCCTAGCAGCACAGATACGCAGTATTTT
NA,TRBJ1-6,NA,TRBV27,CASSPSWGNSPLHF,TGTGCCAGCAGCCCGAGTTGGGGCAATTCACCCCTCCACTTT
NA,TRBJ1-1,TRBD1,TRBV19,CASKTGGIGTEAFF,TGTGCCAGTAAAACAGGGGGTATAGGCACTGAAGCTTTCTTT
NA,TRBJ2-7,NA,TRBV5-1,CASSLGGTYEQYF,TGCGCCAGCAGCTTGGGAGGGACCTACGAGCAGTACTTC
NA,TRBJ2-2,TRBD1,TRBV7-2,CASSPSGTVNTGELFF,TGTGCCAGCAGCCCATCCGGGACAGTGAACACCGGGGAGCTGTTTTTT
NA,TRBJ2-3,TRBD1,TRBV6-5,CATAWGQRPDTQYF,TGTGCCACCGCCTGGGGACAGCGGCCAGATACGCAGTATTTT
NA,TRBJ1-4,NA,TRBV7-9,CASAQGEWDEKLFF,TGTGCCAGCGCCCAAGGGGAGTGGGATGAAAAACTGTTTTTT
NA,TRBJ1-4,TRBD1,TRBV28,CASSLTGDEKLFF,TGTGCCAGCAGTTTAACAGGGGATGAAAAACTGTTTTTT
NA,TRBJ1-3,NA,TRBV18,CASSPSTGPGNTIYF,TGTGCCAGCTCACCAAGTACAGGGCCTGGAAACACCATATATTTT
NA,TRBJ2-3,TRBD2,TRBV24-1,CATSTGLAGGPSTDTQYF,TGTGCCACCAGTACGGGACTAGCGGGGGGACCTAGCACAGATACGCAGTATTTT
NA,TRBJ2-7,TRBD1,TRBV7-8,CASSLEARGLYEQYF,TGTGCCAGCAGCTTAGAGGCCAGGGGGCTCTACGAGCAGTACTTC
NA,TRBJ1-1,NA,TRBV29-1,CSVEQFDTEAFF,TGCAGCGTTGAACAGTTCGACACTGAAGCTTTCTTT
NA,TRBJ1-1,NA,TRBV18,CASSLDGRNTEAFF,TGTGCCAGCTCTCTAGACGGAAGGAACACTGAAGCTTTCTTT
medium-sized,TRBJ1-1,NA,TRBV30,CAWSRLADTEAFF,TGTGCCTGGAGTCGGCTGGCGGACACTGAAGCTTTCTTT
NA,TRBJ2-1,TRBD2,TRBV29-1,CSGEPGLASSYNEQFF,TGCAGCGGTGAACCGGGACTAGCGAGCTCCTACAATGAGCAGTTCTTC
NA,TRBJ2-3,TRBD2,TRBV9,CASSVGGLDFGGTQYF,TGTGCCAGCAGCGTAGGGGGACTAGATTTCGGAGGTACGCAGTATTTT
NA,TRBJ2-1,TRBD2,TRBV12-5,CASGLVPLAGGFSYNEQFF,TGTGCTAGTGGTTTGGTCCCCCTAGCGGGGGGCTTCTCCTACAATGAGCAGTTCTTC
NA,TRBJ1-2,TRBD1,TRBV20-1,CSAGGLYGYTF,TGCAGCGCAGGGGGCCTGTATGGCTACACCTTC
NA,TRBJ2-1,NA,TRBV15,CATSRDRKRGEQFF,TGTGCCACCAGCAGAGATAGAAAGCGAGGCGAGCAGTTCTTC
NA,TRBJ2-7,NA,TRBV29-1,CSVEAPGQEYEQYF,TGCAGCGTTGAAGCTCCCGGTCAAGAGTACGAGCAGTACTTC
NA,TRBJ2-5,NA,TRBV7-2,CASSLAPGLQETQYF,TGTGCCAGCAGCTTAGCCCCGGGACTCCAAGAGACCCAGTACTTC
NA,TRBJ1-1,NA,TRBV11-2,CASSPQGTNTEAFF,TGTGCCAGCAGCCCCCAGGGGACGAACACTGAAGCTTTCTTT
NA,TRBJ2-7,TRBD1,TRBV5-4,CASSSDRGPYEQYF,TGTGCCAGCAGCTCCGACAGGGGTCCCTACGAGCAGTACTTC
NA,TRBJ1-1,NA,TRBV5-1,CASSPGAGENTEAFF,TGCGCCAGCAGCCCTGGGGCAGGGGAGAACACTGAAGCTTTCTTT
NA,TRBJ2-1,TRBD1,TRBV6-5,CASSYSRDRAGNEQFF,TGTGCCAGCAGTTACAGCCGGGACAGGGCAGGCAATGAGCAGTTCTTC
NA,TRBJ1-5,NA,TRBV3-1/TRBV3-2,CASSQGGRNQPQHF,TGTGCCAGCAGCCAAGGGGGGCGGAATCAGCCCCAGCATTTT
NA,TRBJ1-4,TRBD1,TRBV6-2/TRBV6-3,CASSSTDRGKKLFF,TGTGCCAGCAGTTCCACCGACAGGGGGAAAAAACTGTTTTTT
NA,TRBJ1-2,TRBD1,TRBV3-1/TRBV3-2,CASSRDGTGGSGYTF,TGTGCCAGCAGCCGGGATGGGACAGGGGGCTCCGGCTACACCTTC
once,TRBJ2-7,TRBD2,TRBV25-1,CASSPREGSYEQYF,TGTGCCAGCAGTCCCCGGGAGGGTAGCTACGAGCAGTACTTC
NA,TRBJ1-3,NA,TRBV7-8,CASSFGGRGNTIYF,TGTGCCAGCAGCTTCGGGGGGCGCGGAAACACCATATATTTT